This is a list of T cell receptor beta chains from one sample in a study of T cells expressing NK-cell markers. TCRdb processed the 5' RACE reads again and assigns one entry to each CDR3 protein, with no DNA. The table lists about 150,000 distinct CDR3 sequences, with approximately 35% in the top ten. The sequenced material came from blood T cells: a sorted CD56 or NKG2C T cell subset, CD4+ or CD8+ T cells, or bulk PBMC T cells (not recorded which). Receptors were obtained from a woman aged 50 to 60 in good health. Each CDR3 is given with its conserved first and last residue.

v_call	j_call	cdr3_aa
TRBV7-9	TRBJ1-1	CASSSLGRAEAFF
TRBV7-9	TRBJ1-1	CATYDGMNTEAFF
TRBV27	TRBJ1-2	CASRTGEGSGYTF
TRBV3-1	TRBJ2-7	CASSQVDTYEQYF
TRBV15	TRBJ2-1	CATRDSLAGVHNEQFF
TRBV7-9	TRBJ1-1	CASSPTGRGLTEAFF
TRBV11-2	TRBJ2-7	CASSLGTGAYEQYF
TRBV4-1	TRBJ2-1	CASSQDLELQFF
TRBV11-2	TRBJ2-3	CASSLVWREMTDTQYF
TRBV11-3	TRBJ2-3	CASSPGLAGLSSTDTQYF
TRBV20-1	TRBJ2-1	CSASFIGGEQFF
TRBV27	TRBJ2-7	CASSLSRGDTNYEQYF
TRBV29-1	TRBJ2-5	CSVGSMGQETQYF
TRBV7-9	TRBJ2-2	CASPDRGTGELFF
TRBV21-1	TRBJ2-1	CASSKRAGLAGGPYINEQFF
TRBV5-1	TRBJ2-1	CASSDSAGSYNEQFF
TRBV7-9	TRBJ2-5	CASSLTRERQETQYF